This T cell receptor beta chain originates from a study of blood T cell repertoires in COVID-19. V was clipped by 1 base and J by 6 bases; unmatched bases: 5. In germline, CDR1 is SGHRS, CDR2 YFSETQ. The CDR3 is 15 amino acids. Authors' data handling: Estimates of nucleated cell counts were drawn from the amplification of reference gene primers. Some clones are missing from TCRdb's copy, which holds only in-frame ones; the method was immunoSEQ multiplex PCR. The D gene and trimming were derived from the DNA, and the V and J assignments and clone size from that table. This table has 70,000 or so clones, more than 75% appearing once.

Specimen: peripheral blood. The receptor was derived from a woman aged 60-70 years with acute or convalescent COVID-19. The rearrangement links TRBV5-1 to TRBJ2-1; TRBD1 aligns across 9 bases. The DNA of the CDR3 is TGCGCCAGCAGCTTGAGCGGGACAGGGTTCAATGAGCAGTTCTTC. Its translation: CASSLSGTGFNEQFF. Drawing the rest from reference TRBV5-1 and TRBJ2-1, the complete variable domain is KAGVTQTPRYLIKTRGQQVTLSCSPISGHRSVSWYQQTPGQGLQFLFEYFSETQRNKGNFPGRFSGRQFSNSRSEMNVSTLELGDSALYLCASSLSGTGFNEQFFGPGTRLTVL.